The sample holds a few counts of the clone carrying this T cell receptor (beta chain). Its antigen is unidentified. Trimming took 4 bases from V and 6 from J; bases not matched to a gene: 3. Germline CDR1 SGHKS, CDR2 YYEKEE (reference sequence). The CDR3 sequence is 14 residues long. The data are from a study of blood T cells in healthy people across ages. Study-level findings and limits: PBMCs went unsorted, and a conclusive naive versus antigen-experienced comparison was therefore prevented.

A second PCR, run for about 6 to 11 cycles, used a sample-barcoded 5' primer plus a J-beta primer mix. Each CDR3 protein is one row after TCRdb ran MiXCR on the 5' RACE reads. The table lists roughly 700,000 distinct CDR3 sequences, approximately 25% of them singletons. This sample was shared with a second study, whose subject was T cells of mothers and their children.

This rearrangement joins TRBV5-5 to TRBJ2-7, with 14 bases fitting TRBD2. This sequence originates from a boy aged 10-17 years in good health. Source material: blood. CDR3 loop: CASSIGTSGSEQYF. Written as DNA, the CDR3 is TGTGCCAGCAGCATCGGGACTAGCGGGAGCGAGCAGTACTTC.